Described below is a single T cell receptor (beta chain) sequence and its context. Original processing methods: Reference gene primer amplification gave estimated nucleated cell counts. Measured with immunoSEQ multiplex PCR; TCRdb has only the in-frame clones, and not every one. The V and J calls and clone size were taken over from that table, and D and trimming were inferred from the DNA. Of more than 80,000 clones in the sample, 80% are singletons; the top ten hold 16%. This record comes from a study of blood T cell repertoires in COVID-19. Whole-study context: Italy, Spain and the United States were the sources of the convalescent and acute COVID-19 samples. The analysed material was cDNA or gDNA that came from T cells, B-cell-depleted T cells, or PBMCs.

CDR3 length: 12 residues. V was trimmed by 5 bases and J by 2 bases, leaving 7 bases between them. CDR1 SGHVS and CDR2 FQNEAQ come from the germline V gene. Input material: peripheral blood. The sequence was obtained from a human donor in a cohort sampled during active COVID-19. The rearrangement joins TRBV7-8 to TRBJ2-7; tentative D call: TRBD1 (5 bases). The CDR3 region is CASSVQAYEQYF. The DNA for the CDR3 is TGTGCCAGCAGCGTACAGGCCTACGAGCAGTACTTC.